These T cell receptor beta chains were read from a single sample in a study of cytomegalovirus exposure and HLA in healthy donors. Clones were read by immunoSEQ multiplex PCR, and TCRdb kept only the in-frame ones, dropping some. The sample includes over 100,000 clones. The sample taken for sequencing was PBMCs. All receptors derive from a man aged 18 to 29 in good health and CMV-seronegative. CDR3s include the opening cysteine and the closing phenylalanine or tryptophan. The D gene is left open where the match is weak.

>.|TRBV1|TRBJ1-5
TGCACCAGCAGCCAAGCTCTAGAGGATAGCAATCAGCCCCAGCATTTT
CTSSQALEDSNQPQHF
>.|TRBV9|TRBJ2-3
TGTGCCAGCAGCGTAGGTAGAGCGGGTTCCACAGATACGCAGTATTTT
CASSVGRAGSTDTQYF
>TRBD2|TRBV5-3|TRBJ2-3
TGTGCCAGAAGCTCGTCGGGACTAGGAATCACAGATACGCAGTATTTT
CARSSSGLGITDTQYF
>.|TRBV15|TRBJ2-7
TGTGCCACCAGCACACTTACAGGGATTCGCGAGCAGTACTTC
CATSTLTGIREQYF
>.|TRBV28|TRBJ1-1
TGTGCCAGCAGTTTAGGGGGCGGGTTGAACACTGAAGCTTTCTTT
CASSLGGGLNTEAFF
>.|TRBV6-5|TRBJ1-2
TGTGCCAGCAGTCCTTACACAGGGACTAATGGCTACACCTTC
CASSPYTGTNGYTF
>.|TRBV4-1|TRBJ2-3
TGCGCCAGCAGCCTAGGACAAACGAGCACAGATACGCAGTATTTT
CASSLGQTSTDTQYF
>TRBD1|TRBV29-1|TRBJ1-1
TGCAGCGTTAAGGGCAGGGGGAATACTGAAGCTTTCTTT
CSVKGRGNTEAFF
>TRBD1|TRBV7-3|TRBJ2-1
TGTGCCAGCAGGGACGGGCGACAGGGCCCGGGCGGTTACAATGAGCAGTTCTTC
CASRDGRQGPGGYNEQFF
>.|TRBV4-2|TRBJ1-1
TGTGCCAGCAGCCAAGATCGGTTATTGGACACTGAAGCTTTCTTT
CASSQDRLLDTEAFF
>.|TRBV18|TRBJ1-1
TGTGCCAGCTCACCCGGAGCAGAAACTGAAGCTTTCTTT
CASSPGAETEAFF
>.|TRBV9|TRBJ2-3
TGTGCCAGCAGCGTAGAATTAGTGAGTACGCAGTATTTT
CASSVELVSTQYF
>.|TRBV7-2|TRBJ1-4
TGTGCCAGCAGCCAAACAGGCTCGGCGAATGAAAAACTGTTTTTT
CASSQTGSANEKLFF
>.|TRBV9|TRBJ2-3
TGTGCCAGCAGCGCCTCCCCATCGCGGACAGAAGGAACAGATACGCAGTATTTT
CASSASPSRTEGTDTQYF
>TRBD1|TRBV11-3|TRBJ2-6
TGTGCCAGCAGCGACACAGGGGTAGGGGCCAACGTCCTGACTTTC
CASSDTGVGANVLTF
>.|TRBV18|TRBJ1-1
TGTGCCAGCTCATCGATAGAGAACACTGAAGCTTTCTTT
CASSSIENTEAFF
>.|TRBV5-6|TRBJ2-7
TGTGCCAGCAGCTTGGTTCTGTCCTACGAGCAGTACTTC
CASSLVLSYEQYF
>.|TRBV7-9|TRBJ1-5
TGTGCCAGCAGCTCTTCTAGTCTAAATCAGCCCCAGCATTTT
CASSSSSLNQPQHF
>TRBD1|TRBV19|TRBJ1-4
TGTGCCAGTAGTGCCAGGACAGGGGTATGGCGAAAAACTGTTTTT
CASSARTGVWRKTVF
>.|TRBV7-9|TRBJ2-7
TGTGCCAGCAGCAGGGGGGGGGTTTCCTACGAGCAGTACTTC
CASSRGGVSYEQYF
>TRBD1|TRBV19|TRBJ1-1
TGTGCCAGTAGTACAGGGACAGATTGGAACACTGAAGCTTTCTTT
CASSTGTDWNTEAFF
>TRBD1|TRBV10-3|TRBJ2-1
TGTGCCATCAGTGAGGGACAGGGAGTTGAGCAGTTCTTC
CAISEGQGVEQFF
>.|TRBV7-2|TRBJ1-4
TGTGCCAGCAGCAGGGGGGGATGGGAAAAACTGTTTTTT
CASSRGGWEKLFF
>TRBD1|TRBV5-1|TRBJ1-4
TGCGCCAGCAGCTCACAGGGGCAAAGTGAAAAACTGTTTTTT
CASSSQGQSEKLFF
>.|TRBV10-3|TRBJ1-1
TGTGCCACGGGGAGGGAAACTGAAGCTTTCTTT
CATGRETEAFF
>.|TRBV5-1|TRBJ2-7
TGCGCCAGCAGCCCCGAGGGGGGGCCCTACGAGCAGTACTTC
CASSPEGGPYEQYF
>TRBD1|TRBV7-9|TRBJ1-2
TGTGCCAGCAGCTTCGGACAGGGGGATGGCTACACCTTC
CASSFGQGDGYTF
>.|TRBV21-1|TRBJ2-1
TGTGCCATCGCCTTTCCGCCGGGACTGCGAGGGAGACTGGAATTAACCGGGCAGTTCTTC
CAIAFPPGLRGRLELTGQFF
>TRBD2|TRBV11-2|TRBJ2-3
TGTGCCAGCAGGCGGGGGGGAGTTAAATCAGATACGCAGTATTTT
CASRRGGVKSDTQYF
>.|TRBV5-4|TRBJ2-7
TGTGCCAGCAGCCTATACAGAAAAGCGCAGTACTTC
CASSLYRKAQYF
>.|TRBV2|TRBJ1-6
TGTGCCAGCAGGCGGTTAAAACTTGTCCTCCACTTT
CASRRLKLVLHF
>.|TRBV9|TRBJ1-3
TGTGCCAGCAATCCGGGGTCAGGTGGAAACACCATATATTTT
CASNPGSGGNTIYF
>.|TRBV6-6|TRBJ2-5
TGTGCCAGCAGCCGACAGATGGGGGAGACCCAGTACTTC
CASSRQMGETQYF
>TRBD1|TRBV12-5|TRBJ2-1
TGTGCTAGTGGTCCGGGGACAGGGACCGGTGAGCAGTTCTTC
CASGPGTGTGEQFF
>TRBD1|TRBV7-9|TRBJ2-7
TGTGCCAGCAGCGGGATACAGGGGAACGAGCAGTACTTC
CASSGIQGNEQYF
>.|TRBV6-4|TRBJ1-5
TGTGCCAGCAGCCGGGACATTGACAATCAGCCCCAGCATTTT
CASSRDIDNQPQHF
>.|TRBV19|TRBJ2-7
TGTGCCAGTAGTCTCGGACAGACGTACGAGCAGTACTTC
CASSLGQTYEQYF
>.|TRBV6-6|TRBJ1-2
TGTGCCAGCAGTTACCAGGGTCCTGGCTACACCTTC
CASSYQGPGYTF
>.|TRBV2|TRBJ1-2
TGTGCCAGCAGATTGGAGGGGCCGTATGGCTACACCTTC
CASRLEGPYGYTF